Given below is one T cell receptor (beta chain) in context. The data derive from a study of T cell responses to AZD1222 COVID-19 vaccine. TCRdb's copy holds only in-frame clones and misses some; the assay was immunoSEQ multiplex PCR. The table shows over 120,000 clones, with roughly 93% occurring only once. This specimen consisted of peripheral blood, obtained on day 0 of AZD1222 vaccination. This clonotype was obtained from an adult in good health.

The CDR3 is CASSLHNSNQPQHF. CDR3 in DNA: TGTGCCAGCAGTTTACACAATAGCAATCAGCCCCAGCATTTT. The chain couples TRBV28 to TRBJ1-5; D is undetermined. Germline lookup yields CDR1 MDHEN and CDR2 SYDVKM. The CDR3 is made up of 14 amino acids. V lost 2 bases and J lost 0, with 5 bases in between.